Following are 27 T cell receptor beta chains from one sample sequenced in a study of T-cell reconstitution after alpha-beta-depleted transplantation in children. Unique molecular identifiers were incorporated when the TCRbeta library was constructed. TCRdb re-called the PCR reads with MiXCR, one entry per CDR3 protein. Here the sample spans a few hundred thousand distinct CDR3 sequences, 27% being singletons. Sequences were derived from PBMCs, sampled before TCRalphabeta/CD19-depleted stem cell transplant. Source of these receptors: a boy younger than two with Wiskott-Aldrich syndrome, due to receive a stem cell transplant.

This clonotype was picked up a small number of times. The chain has TRBV2 and TRBJ2-2; 11 positions match TRBD2. The length of the CDR3 is 14 residues. Germline CDR1 and CDR2: SNHLY and FYNNEI. V was pared by 6 bases and J by 4 bases, with 1 base of the junction left unmatched. CDR3 amino acids: CASSTSGSTGELFF. The CDR3 region has the DNA TGTGCCAGCAGCACTAGCGGGAGCACCGGGGAGCTGTTTTTT.

V and J are TRBV6-5 and TRBJ2-1; TRBD2 matches 7 bases. Per germline, CDR1 MNHEY and CDR2 SVGAGI. The CDR3 runs 15 residues. V lost 2 bases, J lost 4 bases, and 5 bases stayed unmatched. CDR3: CASSYVLAAYNEQFF. In nucleotides, the CDR3 is TGTGCCAGCAGTTACGTCCTAGCGGCTTACAATGAGCAGTTCTTC.

The chain combines TRBV7-2 with TRBJ2-7, with 9 bases identical to TRBD1. Per germline, CDR1 SGHTA and CDR2 FQGNSA. The CDR3 extends over 15 amino acids. V lost 5 bases and J lost 4; bases outside the gene matches: 9. CDR3 coding DNA: TGTGCCAGCAGCCGCCAAGGACAGGGGAGTTACGAGCAGTACTTC. Translation: CASSRQGQGSYEQYF.

This chain uses TRBV6-1 with TRBJ2-7; 9 bases are a match to TRBD1. With 2 bases clipped from V and 7 bases from J, the junction kept 6 bases outside the gene matches. This CDR3 region has 14 residues. Germline CDR1 is MNHNS and CDR2 is SASEGT. In DNA, the CDR3 is TGTGCCAGCAGTGAAAGGGGACAGGGAGGAGAGCAGTACTTC. Its protein is CASSERGQGGEQYF.

The J gene is TRBJ2-5, the V gene TRBV7-9; 7 bases are shared with TRBD2. The CDR3 is 9 amino acids. Per the germline V gene, CDR1 is SEHNR and CDR2 is FQNEAQ (reference sequence). Trimming cost V 10 bases and J 10 bases; bases outside gene matches: 3. The CDR3 protein is CATGGSQYF. In DNA, the CDR3 is TGTGCCACCGGGGGGAGCCAGTACTTC.

This clonotype was found a few times. The rearrangement joins TRBV25-1 to TRBJ2-4; D might be TRBD1 (6 bases). Germline V gene lookup returns CDR1 MGHDK and CDR2 SYGVNS. Between the trimmed V and J ends, which lost 3 bases and 8 bases, there was a span of 11 bases. The CDR3 covers 13 residues. CDR3 nucleotide sequence: TGTGCCAGCAGTGATTGGGGGCTGGACATTCAGTACTTC. Its protein product is CASSDWGLDIQYF. Filled out from reference TRBV25-1 and TRBJ2-4, the complete variable domain reads EADIYQTPRYLVIGTGKKITLECSQTMGHDKMYWYQQDPGMELHLIHYSYGVNSTEKGDLSSESTVSRIRTEHFPLTLESARPSHTSQYLCASSDWGLDIQYFGAGTRLSVL.

There are a few counts of this clonotype. The chain carries TRBV7-6 and TRBJ2-1; TRBD1 matches 9 bases. Germline CDR1 reads SGHVS; CDR2 reads FNYEAQ. V trimming: 2 bases; J trimming: 8 bases; junction bases outside the gene matches: 7. The CDR3 consists of 15 residues. CDR3 bases: TGTGCCAGCAGCTTAATGGGACAGGGATGGGATGAGCAGTTCTTC. Protein: CASSLMGQGWDEQFF.

The chain links TRBV20-1 to TRBJ2-2; no clear D gene. The germline V gene has CDR1 DFQATT and CDR2 SNEGSKA (reference sequence). The V end was cut by 2 bases, the J end by 2 bases, with 12 bases between. The length of the CDR3 is 15 residues. Written as DNA, the CDR3 is TGCAGTGCTAGATCGACGAGTATTAACACCGGGGAGCTGTTTTTT. Protein: CSARSTSINTGELFF.

This clonotype was seen only a few times. The chain has TRBV7-8 and TRBJ2-1, with TRBD2 matching over 13 bases. CDR3 size: 15 residues. The trim removed 5 bases at V and 10 bases at J, leaving 8 bases unmatched. Germline V gene lookup returns CDR1 SGHVS and CDR2 FQNEAQ. DNA of the CDR3: TGTGCCAGCAGCCTCCCGGGACTAGCGGGGAAAGAGCAGTTCTTC. Translated, it gives CASSLPGLAGKEQFF.

This clonotype turned up a few times. The chain recombines TRBV24-1 with TRBJ2-3; 7 bases fit TRBD1. Germline lookup yields CDR1 KGHDR and CDR2 SFDVKD. V lost 3 bases, J lost 2 bases, and 4 bases stayed unmatched. This CDR3 is 15 amino acids long. The CDR3 DNA is TGTGCCACCAGTGATCCGGGACAGCTCACAGATACGCAGTATTTT. Translation: CATSDPGQLTDTQYF.

The genes are TRBV5-7 and TRBJ2-7; possibly TRBD1 for D (6 bases). TRBV5-7 is assigned to the ORF class and has an uncertain function. The V and J ends lost 2 bases and 4 bases respectively, with 10 bases between them. The CDR3 spans 13 residues. The CDR3 reads CASSFQGQYEQYF. The CDR3 bases are TGTGCCAGCAGCTTCCAGGGGCAGTACGAGCAGTACTTC.

This clonotype was seen more than once but under ten times. This chain links TRBV10-3 with TRBJ2-3, with 10 bases aligning to TRBD1. Germline trimming cut 0 bases from V and 2 bases from J; bases unmatched to any gene: 5. This CDR3 comprises 17 residues. CDR1 and CDR2 from the germline V gene are ENHRY and SYGVKD. The CDR3 region has the DNA TGTGCCATCAGTGAGTCAGGGACAGGGGCGCCCACAGATACGCAGTATTTT. This translates into CAISESGTGAPTDTQYF.

This clonotype was detected a few times. CDR3 region: CASRAGILGIYEQYF. CDR3 DNA: TGTGCCAGCAGGGCTGGGATTCTCGGGATCTACGAGCAGTACTTC. This chain uses TRBV27 with TRBJ2-7, with a weak D call TRBD2 (5 bases). Germline V CDR1 and CDR2: MNHEY, SMNVEV (reference sequence). Trimming stripped 6 bases from V and 3 bases from J, with 18 bases between. The CDR3 length is 15 residues.

This chain connects TRBV20-1 to TRBJ1-4; 10 nucleotides agree with TRBD1. Losses at the gene ends were 1 base for V and 8 bases for J; bases not matched to a gene: 4. CDR1 is DFQATT, CDR2 SNEGSKA, per germline (reference sequence). The CDR3 is 14 amino acids. CDR3 nucleotides: TGCAGTGCTAGAGCCGGGACAGGGGACGAAAAACTGTTTTTT. It yields the protein CSARAGTGDEKLFF.

This clonotype has only a few counts. CDR3 amino acids: CSATPRLAGVDEQFF. In nucleotides, the CDR3 is TGCAGTGCCACCCCCCGGCTAGCGGGAGTCGATGAGCAGTTCTTC. This chain joins TRBV20-1 and TRBJ2-1; 10 positions agree with TRBD2. Germline V gene sequence: CDR1 DFQATT, CDR2 SNEGSKA (reference sequence). The CDR3 consists of 15 residues. V lost 6 bases to trimming and J lost 8 bases; unmatched junction nucleotides: 13.

This clonotype was seen more than once but under ten times. The chain couples TRBV5-1 to TRBJ2-5; D remains unclear. The CDR3 loop spans 14 amino acids. Germline CDR1 is SGHRS and CDR2 is YFSETQ. Trimming removed 0 bases at V and 2 bases at J, with 8 bases between. The CDR3 is CASSLAPQQETQYF. CDR3 in DNA: TGCGCCAGCAGCTTGGCGCCCCAACAAGAGACCCAGTACTTC.

This chain connects TRBV5-1 to TRBJ2-5; D unresolved. Trimming removed 1 base from V and 5 bases from J, with 12 bases in between. Per the germline V gene, CDR1 is SGHRS and CDR2 is YFSETQ. The CDR3 contains 14 residues. The CDR3 protein is CASSLSQVWETQYF. CDR3 DNA sequence: TGCGCCAGCAGCTTGAGTCAGGTGTGGGAGACCCAGTACTTC.

This chain uses TRBV29-1 with TRBJ1-1; D is perhaps TRBD1 (5 bases). There are 14 residues in the CDR3. Trimming stripped 2 bases from V and 3 bases from J, with 13 bases between. The germline V gene encodes CDR1 SQVTM and CDR2 ANQGSEA. The DNA of the CDR3 is TGCAGCGTTGAATCTCAGGGTTTCTACACTGAAGCTTTCTTT. This translates into CSVESQGFYTEAFF.

The chain joins TRBV12-3 or TRBV12-4 to TRBJ2-1, with D tentatively TRBD2 (6 bases). The CDR3 totals 14 residues. V dropped 5 bases and J dropped 5 bases, with 13 bases sitting between them. Here the CDR3 DNA reads TGTGCCAGCAGTACGACTAGTTGGGACAATGAGCAGTTCTTC. Translated, it gives CASSTTSWDNEQFF.

This clonotype has a handful of counts. V and J are TRBV19 and TRBJ1-2; no definite D call. The V end lost 5 bases, the J end lost 6 bases, and 10 bases lay between the germline ends. The V gene's germline CDR1 is LNHDA and CDR2 SQIVND (reference sequence). This CDR3 contains 12 residues. The DNA for the CDR3 is TGTGCCAGTAGTCGGGGTAGGAATGGCTACACCTTC. Its protein product is CASSRGRNGYTF.

The chain is built from TRBV5-1 and TRBJ2-1; 13 nucleotides align to TRBD2. The V and J ends lost 4 bases and 8 bases, in that order; junction bases with no gene match: 6. Germline loops: CDR1 SGHRS, CDR2 YFSETQ. This CDR3 is built from 15 residues. CDR3 sequence: CASSRGTSGIYEQFF. CDR3 sequence (DNA): TGCGCCAGCAGCCGCGGGACTAGCGGGATATATGAGCAGTTCTTC.

The V and J genes are TRBV6-6 and TRBJ2-3; possibly TRBD1 or TRBD2 for D (5 bases each). The ends were cut back, 8 bases at V and 4 bases at J, with 16 bases in the middle. The germline CDR1 and CDR2 sequences are MNHNY and SVGAGI (reference sequence). CDR3 size: 14 residues. The CDR3 region is CASLGAQGPDTQYF. In nucleotides, the CDR3 is TGTGCCAGCCTCGGGGCCCAGGGTCCAGATACGCAGTATTTT.

This rearrangement joins TRBV10-3 to TRBJ2-3; 14 bases line up with TRBD2. Trimming cost V 6 bases and J 6 bases; bases outside gene matches: 17. The length of the CDR3 is 19 residues. Germline CDR1 is ENHRY and CDR2 is SYGVKD. The CDR3 DNA reads as TGTGCCATCAGAGGATCCCCGGGACTAGCGGGAGAATTGACGGATACGCAGTATTTT. The encoded protein is CAIRGSPGLAGELTDTQYF.

This clonotype showed up just a few times. This chain uses TRBV11-2 with TRBJ2-2; possibly TRBD1 for D (6 bases). Between the trimmed V and J ends, which lost 0 bases and 8 bases, there was a span of 19 bases. The V gene's germline CDR1 is SGHAT and CDR2 FQNNGV. The CDR3 covers 17 residues. DNA for the CDR3: TGTGCCAGCAGCTTAGACGGACAGAGAGCGAACTATGGGGAGCTGTTTTTT. Its protein product is CASSLDGQRANYGELFF.

The chain's CDR3 is CASNHNRVRGYTF. The CDR3 DNA follows: TGTGCCAGCAACCATAACAGGGTACGCGGCTACACCTTC. V gene TRBV12-3 or TRBV12-4 combines with J gene TRBJ1-2, with D possibly matching TRBD1 (6 bases). V dropped 7 bases and J dropped 8 bases, with 17 bases sitting between them. CDR3 length: 13 amino acids.

The rearrangement joins TRBV24-1 to TRBJ1-2; a possible D gene is TRBD1 (5 bases). V dropped 1 base and J dropped 8 bases, with 10 bases sitting between them. The CDR3 has 13 amino acids. Germline V lookup: CDR1 KGHDR, CDR2 SFDVKD. Written as DNA, the CDR3 is TGTGCCACCAGTGATTTTGGGTGGGGCGGCTACACCTTC. Its translation: CATSDFGWGGYTF.

Here the CDR3 DNA reads TGTGCCACCAGTGATGATAAACTAGGTTACAATGAGCAGTTCTTC. Translating gives CATSDDKLGYNEQFF. The gene calls are TRBV24-1 and TRBJ2-1; the D gene is possibly TRBD2 (5 bases). This CDR3 comprises 15 residues. The V gene's germline CDR1 is KGHDR and CDR2 SFDVKD. V lost 3 bases, J lost 4 bases, and 12 bases lay in between.